The next 13 T cell receptor beta chains were all read from a single sample in a study of blood T cells in healthy people across ages. Then a second PCR, running roughly 7 to 12 cycles, was carried out with a sample-barcoded 5' primer and a J-beta primer mix. Using its own MiXCR run on the 5' RACE reads, TCRdb lists one record per CDR3 protein. The table has hundreds of thousands of distinct CDR3 sequences, roughly 60% seen once. Input material: blood. The receptors were gathered from a man younger than 40 in good health.

This chain links TRBV20-1 with TRBJ2-3; no clear D gene. V was trimmed by 5 bases and J by 1 base, leaving 13 bases between them. In germline, CDR1 is DFQATT, CDR2 SNEGSKA (reference sequence). The CDR3 totals 14 residues. The DNA for the CDR3 is TGCAGTGCTCTGACAAACCTGGGCACAGATACGCAGTATTTT. This sequence encodes CSALTNLGTDTQYF.

The chain employs TRBV20-1 and TRBJ2-3, with 9 bases aligning to TRBD2. The V gene's germline CDR1 is DFQATT and CDR2 SNEGSKA (reference sequence). The CDR3 contains 15 residues. Trimming removed 1 base from V and 1 base from J; junction bases left unmatched: 3. The CDR3 spells CSARGRLAGTDTQYF. The CDR3 bases are TGCAGTGCTAGAGGTCGACTAGCGGGCACAGATACGCAGTATTTT.

The V call is TRBV20-1, the J call TRBJ1-2; D unresolved. Looked up from germline, CDR1 is DFQATT and CDR2 is SNEGSKA (reference sequence). V was clipped by 6 bases and J by 8 bases, with 16 bases between them. This CDR3 is built from 12 residues. The CDR3 loop reads CSASPHPKGYTF. The CDR3 coding sequence is TGCAGTGCAAGCCCACACCCGAAAGGCTACACCTTC.

The chain combines TRBV18 with TRBJ2-7, with TRBD1 matching over 7 bases. The germline CDR1 and CDR2 sequences are KGHSH and LQKENI. With V trimmed by 7 bases and J by 3 bases, 3 bases remained unmatched. This CDR3 is 12 amino acids long. The CDR3 DNA follows: TGTGCCAGCTGGGGGACAGACTACGAGCAGTACTTC. As protein: CASWGTDYEQYF.

The chain employs TRBV28 and TRBJ2-5, with D tentatively TRBD1 (5 bases). CDR1 is MDHEN and CDR2 is SYDVKM in the germline V gene. The CDR3 extends over 13 amino acids. Trimming removed 7 bases from V and 11 bases from J, with 20 bases in between. CDR3 loop: CASNAQESSEQYF. The CDR3 DNA reads TGTGCCAGCAACGCACAGGAGAGCTCAGAGCAGTACTTC.

The V and J genes are TRBV7-8 and TRBJ1-4; D gene uncertain. CDR1 and CDR2 from the germline V gene are SGHVS and FQNEAQ. The CDR3 extends over 14 amino acids. Trimming removed 5 bases at V and 6 bases at J, with 13 bases between. The CDR3 DNA follows: TGTGCCAGCAGCGCGGGGAGGGCCGATGAAAAACTGTTTTTT. Translating gives CASSAGRADEKLFF.

This clonotype was counted a few times. V is TRBV4-3 and J is TRBJ2-1; tentative D call: TRBD2 (6 bases). CDR3 size: 17 residues. Germline CDR1 reads LGHNA; CDR2 reads YSLEER. V was cut by 1 base and J by 8 bases, with 21 bases left in between. Written as DNA, the CDR3 is TGCGCCAGCAGCCAAGGGTCAGCGGGCGGATATACGTATGAGCAGTTCTTC. Its translation: CASSQGSAGGYTYEQFF.

The chain has TRBV27 and TRBJ2-1, with D perhaps being TRBD1 or TRBD2 (6 bases each). CDR1 is MNHEY and CDR2 is SMNVEV in the germline V gene (reference sequence). The V end was cut by 2 bases, the J end by 10 bases, with 18 bases between. The CDR3 consists of 15 residues. The CDR3 reads CASSLGGLVGGEQFF. The DNA for the CDR3 is TGTGCCAGCAGTTTAGGCGGGCTCGTGGGGGGCGAGCAGTTCTTC.

The chain couples TRBV6-5 to TRBJ1-2; 9 positions agree with TRBD1. V gave up 5 bases and J gave up 8 bases; unmatched junction bases: 6. CDR1 MNHEY and CDR2 SVGAGI come from the germline V gene. The CDR3 has 13 residues. CDR3 sequence reads: CASSTQGALGYTF. The CDR3 coding sequence is TGTGCCAGCAGTACACAGGGGGCGTTAGGCTACACCTTC.

The V gene is TRBV12-3 or TRBV12-4, the J gene TRBJ2-1; unclear D gene. The ends were cut back, 5 bases at V and 8 bases at J, with 10 bases in the middle. This CDR3 comprises 12 residues. CDR3 residues: CASSEAADEQFF. CDR3 nucleotides: TGTGCCAGCAGTGAAGCTGCGGATGAGCAGTTCTTC.

V gene TRBV6-6 combines with J gene TRBJ1-4; possibly TRBD1 for D (6 bases). This CDR3 region has 16 residues. V lost 5 bases to trimming and J lost 4 bases, with 17 bases between them. Germline loops: CDR1 MNHNY, CDR2 SVGAGI (reference sequence). This CDR3 is CASSIRTTGINEKLFF. CDR3 nucleotides: TGTGCCAGCAGTATACGGACTACAGGGATTAATGAAAAACTGTTTTTT.

On this clonotype: A read error may produce the germline difference seen at one junction end. The chain joins TRBV6-1 to TRBJ2-4; 11 bases line up with TRBD2. Germline V gene lookup returns CDR1 MNHNS and CDR2 SASEGT. The CDR3 extends over 18 amino acids. CDR3 nucleotides: TGTGCCAGCAGATCAACTAGCGGGAGTGGCTCGTCCAAAAATATTCAGTACTTC. Translation gives CASRSTSGSGSSKNIQYF.

This clonotype showed up just once. The J gene is TRBJ1-1, the V gene TRBV5-6; TRBD1 matches at 7 bases. Germline values: CDR1 SGHDT, CDR2 YYEEEE. This CDR3 comprises 17 residues. Trimming took 4 bases from V and 0 from J; bases not matched to a gene: 12. The CDR3 sequence is CASSATGTEPMNTEAFF. CDR3 nucleotide sequence: TGTGCCAGCAGCGCTACCGGGACAGAGCCAATGAACACTGAAGCTTTCTTT.